This T cell receptor beta chain was observed in a study of cytomegalovirus exposure and HLA in healthy donors. Turning to the study itself: As an earlier analysis found, about 179 million T cells yielded over 95 million unique TCR beta sequences. Notes on the study in general: As a later analysis showed, several of the most significant clusters appeared to be linked to common viral pathogens.

The PCR made use of 60 Vbeta and 13 Jbeta primers. Clones were read by immunoSEQ multiplex PCR, and TCRdb kept only the in-frame ones, dropping some. The repertoire includes about 190,000 clones, around 75% of them detected once, and 2.5% to 3.5% sits in the top ten. Trimming removed 5 bases from V and 4 bases from J; junction bases left unmatched: 9. Per the germline V gene, CDR1 is SGHAT and CDR2 is FQNNGV. The CDR3 is made up of 15 amino acids. This clone turned up a few times. The target antigen is unknown. Sequenced sample: PBMCs. V and J are TRBV11-2 and TRBJ1-1; 8 bases match TRBD1. This sequence originates from a woman aged 25 to 39 in good health and CMV-seropositive. The CDR3 nucleotides are TGTGCCAGCAGCACAAGACGGACAGGGATCACTGAAGCTTTCTTT. This translates into CASSTRRTGITEAFF.